This T cell receptor (beta chain) was captured in a study of shared clonotypes between healthy human individuals. Original methodology: ImmunoSEQ yielded junction-only sequences lacking quality scores, so filtering differed. Clones were sequenced by immunoSEQ multiplex PCR, and TCRdb holds only the in-frame ones, with some missing. From that table come the V and J calls and clone size; the DNA was used to work out D and trimming. In the table there are approximately 470,000 clones, 70% to 85% of which are singletons. CDR3 length: 13 amino acids. V gave up 3 bases and J gave up 7 bases, with 9 bases separating them. CDR1 is SGHTA and CDR2 is FQGNSA in the germline V gene. Unsorted samples used tens of millions of PBMCs for genomic DNA.

The sequence came from a woman aged 40 to 50 in good health. Some clones in this sample may be carry-over from other donors' samples. Material for sequencing was PBMCs. V and J are TRBV7-2 and TRBJ1-4; unclear D gene. In nucleotides, the CDR3 is TGTGCCAGCAGCTTCGGGCAGGTTGAAAAACTGTTTTTT. Translating gives CASSFGQVEKLFF. Filled out from reference TRBV7-2 and TRBJ1-4, the complete variable domain reads GAGVSQSPSNKVTEKGKDVELRCDPISGHTALYWYRQSLGQGLEFLIYFQGNSAPDKSGLPSDRFSAERTGGSVSTLTIQRTQQEDSAVYLCASSFGQVEKLFFGSGTQLSVL.